This T cell receptor beta chain derives from a study of beta chain features in type 1 diabetes (dated by TCRdb to the late 2010s). Background on the whole study: Mean age, gender distribution, total cell number and subset yield were not different between patients and healthy donors. A total of over 90,000,000 sorted cells were examined across all samples, and a strong correlation was observed between cell number per subset and RNA yield. Naive and central memory subsets were obtained from all 30 or so donors, but regulatory and stem cell-like memory subsets were isolated from only 8 patients and roughly 8 healthy donors. In the study, TCRB repertoires of sorted circulating CD4+ T cell subsets from recently diagnosed type 1 diabetes patients were compared with those of matched healthy donors. Overall study results and their limits: Type 1 diabetes patients showed a moderate but significant shortening of TCRB CDR3 length in all four CD4+ subsets. HLA sub-analyses involved small numbers of individuals, so any influence of HLA type on TCRB rearrangement remained unresolved. Naive, central memory and regulatory TCRB repertoires appeared to be more similar among patients than among healthy donors. Because cDNA was sequenced instead of genomic DNA, highly expressing activated cells could be over-represented, though the groups showed no difference in activation or CD3 levels. Fewer insertions and more nucleotide deletions at VDJ recombination sites were observed in patients with type 1 diabetes, implying thymic rearrangement abnormalities. PCR may preferentially amplify shorter templates, but because patient and control samples were amplified and corrected together, any resulting skew would affect both groups equally.

On this clone itself: It lacks a known antigen. Base-call qualities are not available, and no considerably larger clone is one nucleotide away.

The entire isolated RNA was reverse transcribed using the High Capacity cDNA Reverse Transcription Kit, and thus expressed TCRB transcripts were sequenced. Naive, central memory and regulatory T cell samples underwent deep immunoSEQ sequencing, averaging about 3.3 million total reads per sample. After sorted cells were lysed in RLT buffer, RNA was extracted with DNase-treated RNeasy Micro or Mini kits, with the choice depending on cell number. Each cell subset was processed separately to prevent cross-contamination, with patient and healthy donor samples processed together. The immunoSEQ multiplex PCR was used to amplify TCRB sequences from cDNA, yielding 87-bp fragments that span the CDR3 region. Amplicons were sequenced on the Illumina HiSeq platform. As for the authors' bioinformatics: PCR bias was corrected computationally using synthetic template baselines, and reads within Hamming distance 2 were collapsed, with unmergeable singletons discarded. Reads were aligned against IMGT to assign V, D and J genes, CDR3 length and insertions or deletions at six rearrangement sites. Within each subset, clonotype counts were normalized to sorted cell number, and only after that were true diversity and Gini coefficients computed with the tcR R package. The overlap coefficient, calculated on TCRB nucleotide sequences, was used to quantify repertoire sharing. TCRdb took over this immuneACCESS table, retaining in-frame rearrangements with V and J assigned. Such tables are incomplete; in checked studies, under half of the missing clones stem from an unresolved V gene, and the remainder is unexplained. The DNA was the basis for D and trimming; V, J and clone size are from that table. The sample contains under 150,000 clones, nearly 50% of them found a single time. The top ten clones comprise roughly 0.43% of the sample.

Each donor gave one peripheral blood draw, approximately 0.11 L on average, collected into heparinised tubes. A BD FACSAria II was used to sort naive, central memory, regulatory and stem cell-like memory CD4+ T cells with a panel that included CD45RO, CCR7, CD25, CD127, CD95 and CD27. A purity above 98% was achieved for all sorted populations. PBMCs were isolated immediately by Lymphoprep density gradient centrifugation and stained directly without culture. So that batch effects would be minimized, each experiment stained and sorted samples in pairs, pairing one healthy donor with one patient. Reading from cysteine to phenylalanine, the CDR3 counts 14 amino acids. The entry retains the CDR3 DNA only, 42 bases that are in frame from base 1. Ends trimmed: V by 4 bases, J by 5 bases; bases unmatched to a gene: 6. The germline V gene provides CDR1 SGHRS and CDR2 YFSETQ.

The receptor was isolated from a man aged 18 to 35 in good health. This chain is built from TRBV5-1 and TRBJ2-7; 10 central nucleotides agree with TRBD1. The sample taken for sequencing was Tregs from blood. The cell subset or site label here, explained by the study, means: regulatory CD4+ T cells. The CDR3: CASSVRQGAHEQYF. In nucleotide form, the sequence is TGCGCCAGCAGCGTAAGACAGGGGGCCCACGAGCAGTACTTC.